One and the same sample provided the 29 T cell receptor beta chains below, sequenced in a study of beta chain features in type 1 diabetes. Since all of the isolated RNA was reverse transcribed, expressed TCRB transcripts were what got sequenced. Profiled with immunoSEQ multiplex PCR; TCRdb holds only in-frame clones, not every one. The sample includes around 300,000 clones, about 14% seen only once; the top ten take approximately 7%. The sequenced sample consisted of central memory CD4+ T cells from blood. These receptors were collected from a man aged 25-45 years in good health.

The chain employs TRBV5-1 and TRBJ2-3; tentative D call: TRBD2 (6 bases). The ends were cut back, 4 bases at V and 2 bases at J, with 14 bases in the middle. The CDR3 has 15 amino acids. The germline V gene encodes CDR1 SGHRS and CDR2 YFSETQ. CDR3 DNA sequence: TGCGCCAGCAGCGACGGGACTCCTCCCACAGATACGCAGTATTTT. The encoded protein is CASSDGTPPTDTQYF.

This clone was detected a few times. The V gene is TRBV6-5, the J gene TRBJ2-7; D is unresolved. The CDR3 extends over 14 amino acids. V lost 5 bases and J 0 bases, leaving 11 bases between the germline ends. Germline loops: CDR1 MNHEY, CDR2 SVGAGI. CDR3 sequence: CASSLTQSSYEQYF. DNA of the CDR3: TGTGCCAGCAGTCTGACACAGAGCTCCTACGAGCAGTACTTC.

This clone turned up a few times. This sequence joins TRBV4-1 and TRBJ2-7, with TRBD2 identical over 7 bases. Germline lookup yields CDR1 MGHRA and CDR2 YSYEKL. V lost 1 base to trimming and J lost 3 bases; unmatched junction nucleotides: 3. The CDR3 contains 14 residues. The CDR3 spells CASSQVSGGYEQYF. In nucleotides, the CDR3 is TGCGCCAGCAGCCAAGTCTCGGGGGGCTACGAGCAGTACTTC.

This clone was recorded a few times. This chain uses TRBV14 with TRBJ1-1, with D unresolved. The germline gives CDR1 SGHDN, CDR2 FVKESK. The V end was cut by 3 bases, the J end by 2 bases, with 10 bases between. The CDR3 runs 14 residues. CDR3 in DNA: TGTGCCAGCAGCCATAGCGGAAGAAACACTGAAGCTTTCTTT. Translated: CASSHSGRNTEAFF.

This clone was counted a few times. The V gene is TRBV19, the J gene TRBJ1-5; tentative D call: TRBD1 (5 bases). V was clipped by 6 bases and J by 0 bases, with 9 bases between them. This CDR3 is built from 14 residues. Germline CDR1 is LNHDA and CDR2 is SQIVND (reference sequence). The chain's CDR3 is CASRRDHSNQPQHF. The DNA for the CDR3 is TGTGCCAGTAGGAGGGACCATAGCAATCAGCCCCAGCATTTT.

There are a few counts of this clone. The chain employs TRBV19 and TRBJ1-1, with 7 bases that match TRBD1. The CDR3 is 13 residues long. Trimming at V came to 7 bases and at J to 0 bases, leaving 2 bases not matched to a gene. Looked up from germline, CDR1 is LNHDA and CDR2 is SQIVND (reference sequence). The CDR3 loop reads CASNRGLNTEAFF. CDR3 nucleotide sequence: TGTGCCAGTAACAGGGGACTGAACACTGAAGCTTTCTTT.

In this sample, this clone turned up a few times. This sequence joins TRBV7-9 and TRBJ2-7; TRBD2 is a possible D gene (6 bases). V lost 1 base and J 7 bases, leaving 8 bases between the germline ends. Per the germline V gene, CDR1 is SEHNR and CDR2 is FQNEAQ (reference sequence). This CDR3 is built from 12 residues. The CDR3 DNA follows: TGTGCCAGCAGCTTAGATGCGGGGGAGCAGTACGTC. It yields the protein CASSLDAGEQYV.

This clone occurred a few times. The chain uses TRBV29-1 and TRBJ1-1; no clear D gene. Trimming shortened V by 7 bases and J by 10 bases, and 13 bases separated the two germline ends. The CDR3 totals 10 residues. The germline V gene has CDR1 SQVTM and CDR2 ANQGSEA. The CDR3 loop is CSAGVPLAFF. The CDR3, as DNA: TGCAGCGCTGGGGTACCCTTAGCTTTCTTT. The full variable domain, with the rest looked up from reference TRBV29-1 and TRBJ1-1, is SAVISQKPSRDICQRGTSLTIQCQVDSQVTMMFWYRQQPGQSLTLIATANQGSEATYESGFVIDKFPISRPNLTFSTLTVSNMSPEDSSIYLCSAGVPLAFFGQGTRLTVV.

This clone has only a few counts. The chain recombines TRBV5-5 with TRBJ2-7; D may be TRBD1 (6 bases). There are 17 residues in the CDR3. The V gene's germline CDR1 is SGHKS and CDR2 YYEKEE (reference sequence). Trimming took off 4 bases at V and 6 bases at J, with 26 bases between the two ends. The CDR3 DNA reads TGTGCCAGCAGCAAGTATTCCGGGCCCCAGGGGATCGGCGAGCAGTACTTC. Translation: CASSKYSGPQGIGEQYF.

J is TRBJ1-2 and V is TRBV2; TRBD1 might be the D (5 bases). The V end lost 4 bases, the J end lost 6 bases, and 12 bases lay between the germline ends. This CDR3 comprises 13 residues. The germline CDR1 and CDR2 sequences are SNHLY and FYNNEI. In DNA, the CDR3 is TGTGCCAGCAGTGTACAGGAATCCGATGGCTACACCTTC. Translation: CASSVQESDGYTF.

This CDR3 is CASSPSTGGGREAFF. CDR3 nucleotides: TGTGCCAGCAGCCCCTCGACAGGGGGAGGACGCGAAGCTTTCTTT. The V and J genes are TRBV9 and TRBJ1-1; 9 bases match TRBD1. J was trimmed by 8 bases and V by 4 bases; bases with no gene match: 12. The CDR3 extends over 15 amino acids. The germline V gene has CDR1 SGDLS and CDR2 YYNGEE.

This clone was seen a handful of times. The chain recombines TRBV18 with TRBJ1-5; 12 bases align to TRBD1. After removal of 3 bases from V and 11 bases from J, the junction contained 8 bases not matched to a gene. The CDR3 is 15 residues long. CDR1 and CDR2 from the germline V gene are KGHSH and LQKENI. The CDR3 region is CASSPRDRGPSAQHF. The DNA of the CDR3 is TGTGCCAGCTCACCTCGGGACAGGGGGCCTTCAGCCCAGCATTTT.

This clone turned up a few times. CDR3 in DNA: TGTGCCAGCAGCCCTACAGGGGTGGGTGGCTACACCTTC. Translation: CASSPTGVGGYTF. The J gene is TRBJ1-2, the V gene TRBV14, with 7 bases that match TRBD1. The CDR3 spans 13 residues. CDR1 and CDR2 (germline): SGHDN, FVKESK. V lost 4 bases and J lost 7; bases outside the gene matches: 6.

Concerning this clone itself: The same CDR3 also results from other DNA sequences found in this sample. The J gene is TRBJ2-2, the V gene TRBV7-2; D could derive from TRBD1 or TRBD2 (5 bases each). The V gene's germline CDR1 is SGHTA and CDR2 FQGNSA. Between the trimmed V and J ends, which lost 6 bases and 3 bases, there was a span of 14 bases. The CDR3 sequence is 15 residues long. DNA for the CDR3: TGTGCCAGCAGTCCCGTGGGGACGGACACCGGGGAGCTGTTTTTT. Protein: CASSPVGTDTGELFF.

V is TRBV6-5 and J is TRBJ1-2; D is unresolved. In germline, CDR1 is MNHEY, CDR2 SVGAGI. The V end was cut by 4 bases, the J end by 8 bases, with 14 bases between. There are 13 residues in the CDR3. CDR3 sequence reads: CASSLGRSSGYTF. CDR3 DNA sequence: TGTGCCAGCAGTTTAGGCCGATCGTCGGGCTACACCTTC.

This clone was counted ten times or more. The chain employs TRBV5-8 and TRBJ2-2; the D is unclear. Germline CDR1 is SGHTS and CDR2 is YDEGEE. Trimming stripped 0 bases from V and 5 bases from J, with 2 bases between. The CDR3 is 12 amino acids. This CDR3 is CASSLETGELFF. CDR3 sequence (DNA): TGTGCCAGCAGCTTGGAGACCGGGGAGCTGTTTTTT.

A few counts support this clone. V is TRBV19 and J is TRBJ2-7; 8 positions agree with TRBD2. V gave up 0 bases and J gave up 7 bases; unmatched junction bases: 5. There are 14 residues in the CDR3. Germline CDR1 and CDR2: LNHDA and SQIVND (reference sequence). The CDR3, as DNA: TGTGCCAGTAGTATAGACGGGAGGGCCAGGGAGCAGTACGTC. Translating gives CASSIDGRAREQYV.

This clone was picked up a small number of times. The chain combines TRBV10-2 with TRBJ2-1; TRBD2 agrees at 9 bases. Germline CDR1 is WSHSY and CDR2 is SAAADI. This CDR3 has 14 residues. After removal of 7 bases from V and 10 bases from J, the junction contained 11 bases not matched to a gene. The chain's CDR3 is CASTMAGGQGEQFF. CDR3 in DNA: TGCGCCAGCACAATGGCGGGGGGGCAGGGGGAGCAGTTCTTC.

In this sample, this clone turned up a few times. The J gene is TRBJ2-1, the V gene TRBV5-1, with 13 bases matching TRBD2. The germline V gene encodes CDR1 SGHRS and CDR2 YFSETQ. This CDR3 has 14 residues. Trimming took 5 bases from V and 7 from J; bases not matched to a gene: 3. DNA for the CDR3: TGCGCCAGCAGGTCGGGACTAGCGGGGAATGAGCAGTTCTTC. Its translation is CASRSGLAGNEQFF. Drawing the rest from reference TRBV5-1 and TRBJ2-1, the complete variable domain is KAGVTQTPRYLIKTRGQQVTLSCSPISGHRSVSWYQQTPGQGLQFLFEYFSETQRNKGNFPGRFSGRQFSNSRSEMNVSTLELGDSALYLCASRSGLAGNEQFFGPGTRLTVL.

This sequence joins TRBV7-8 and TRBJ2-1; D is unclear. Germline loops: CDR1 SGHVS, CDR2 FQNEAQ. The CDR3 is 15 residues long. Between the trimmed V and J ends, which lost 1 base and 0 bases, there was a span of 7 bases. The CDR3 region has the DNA TGTGCCAGCAGCTTAGAAGGGTTCTCCTACAATGAGCAGTTCTTC. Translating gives CASSLEGFSYNEQFF.

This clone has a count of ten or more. The CDR3 loop reads CASVRGTYNEQFF. CDR3 bases: TGTGCCAGCGTACGTGGCACCTACAATGAGCAGTTCTTC. The chain joins TRBV11-2 to TRBJ2-1, with no clear D. The CDR3 is made up of 13 amino acids. V was pared by 8 bases and J by 2 bases, with 10 bases between. The germline CDR1 and CDR2 sequences are SGHAT and FQNNGV.

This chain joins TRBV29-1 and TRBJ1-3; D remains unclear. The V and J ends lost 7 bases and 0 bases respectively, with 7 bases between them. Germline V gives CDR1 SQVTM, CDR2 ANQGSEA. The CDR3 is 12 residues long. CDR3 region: CSASYSGNTIYF. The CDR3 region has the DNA TGCAGCGCCAGCTACTCTGGAAACACCATATATTTT. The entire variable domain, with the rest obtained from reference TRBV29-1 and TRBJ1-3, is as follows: SAVISQKPSRDICQRGTSLTIQCQVDSQVTMMFWYRQQPGQSLTLIATANQGSEATYESGFVIDKFPISRPNLTFSTLTVSNMSPEDSSIYLCSASYSGNTIYFGEGSWLTVV.

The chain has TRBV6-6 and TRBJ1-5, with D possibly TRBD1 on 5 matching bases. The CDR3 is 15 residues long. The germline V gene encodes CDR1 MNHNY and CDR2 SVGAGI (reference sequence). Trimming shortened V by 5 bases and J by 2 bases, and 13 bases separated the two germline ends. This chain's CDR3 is CASSDAGGGNQPQHF. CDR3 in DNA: TGTGCCAGCAGTGACGCTGGGGGGGGCAATCAGCCCCAGCATTTT.

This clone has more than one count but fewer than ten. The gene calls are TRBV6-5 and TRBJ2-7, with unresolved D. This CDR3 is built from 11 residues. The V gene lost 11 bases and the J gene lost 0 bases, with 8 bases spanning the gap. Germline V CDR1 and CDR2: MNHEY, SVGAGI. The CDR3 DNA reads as TGTGCCGCAGCAAGCTCCTACGAGCAGTACTTC. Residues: CAAASSYEQYF.

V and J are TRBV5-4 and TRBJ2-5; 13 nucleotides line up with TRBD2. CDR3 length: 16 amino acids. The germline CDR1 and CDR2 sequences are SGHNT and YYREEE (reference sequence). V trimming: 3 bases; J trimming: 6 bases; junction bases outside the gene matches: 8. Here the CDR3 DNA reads TGTGCCAGCAGCTCGGAACTAGCGGGGGGGAAAAAGACCCAGTACTTC. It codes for CASSSELAGGKKTQYF.

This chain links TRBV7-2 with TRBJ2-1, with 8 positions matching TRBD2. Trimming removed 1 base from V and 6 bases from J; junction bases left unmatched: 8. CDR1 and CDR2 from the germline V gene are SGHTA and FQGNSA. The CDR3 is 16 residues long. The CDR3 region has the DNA TGTGCCAGCAGCTTAGGAGTAGGCGGGAGGAGCAATGAGCAGTTCTTC. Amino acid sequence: CASSLGVGGRSNEQFF.

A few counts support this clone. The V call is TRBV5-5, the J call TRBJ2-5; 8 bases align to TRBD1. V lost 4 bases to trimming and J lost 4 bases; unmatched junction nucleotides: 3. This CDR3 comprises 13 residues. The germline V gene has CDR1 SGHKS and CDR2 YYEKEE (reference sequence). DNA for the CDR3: TGTGCCAGCAGCAGGACAGGGCCAGAGACCCAGTACTTC. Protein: CASSRTGPETQYF.

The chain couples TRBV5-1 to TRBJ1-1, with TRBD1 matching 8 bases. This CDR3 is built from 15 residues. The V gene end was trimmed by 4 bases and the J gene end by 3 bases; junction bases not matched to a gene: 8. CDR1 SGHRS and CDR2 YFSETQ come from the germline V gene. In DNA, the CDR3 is TGCGCCAGCAGCCCTAACAGGGGGACAGACACTGAAGCTTTCTTT. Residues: CASSPNRGTDTEAFF.

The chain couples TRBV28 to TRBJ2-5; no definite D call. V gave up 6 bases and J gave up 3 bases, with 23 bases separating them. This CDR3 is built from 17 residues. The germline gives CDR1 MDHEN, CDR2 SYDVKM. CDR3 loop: CASSSLSPAHQKETQYF. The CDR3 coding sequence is TGTGCCAGCAGCTCACTTTCTCCAGCACACCAGAAAGAGACCCAGTACTTC.